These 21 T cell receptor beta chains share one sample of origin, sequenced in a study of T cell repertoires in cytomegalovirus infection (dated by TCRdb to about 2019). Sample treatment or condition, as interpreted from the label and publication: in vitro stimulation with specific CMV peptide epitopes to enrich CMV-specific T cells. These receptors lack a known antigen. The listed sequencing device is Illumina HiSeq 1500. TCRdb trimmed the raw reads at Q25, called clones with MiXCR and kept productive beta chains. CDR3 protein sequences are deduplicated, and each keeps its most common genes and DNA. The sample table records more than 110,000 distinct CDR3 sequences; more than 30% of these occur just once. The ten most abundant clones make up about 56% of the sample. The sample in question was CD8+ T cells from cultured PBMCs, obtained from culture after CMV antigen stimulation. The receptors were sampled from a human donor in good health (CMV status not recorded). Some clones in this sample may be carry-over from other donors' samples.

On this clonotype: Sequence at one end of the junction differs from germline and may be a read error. As DNA, the CDR3 is TGTGCTAGGGGTTTGATACTACCGGGACAAGGCTCCTACGAGCAGTACTTC. Translated: CARGLILPGQGSYEQYF. This chain connects TRBV12-5 to TRBJ2-7, with D perhaps TRBD1 (6 bases). The CDR3 is made up of 17 amino acids. Germline assignment: CDR1 LGHNT and CDR2 FRNRAP.

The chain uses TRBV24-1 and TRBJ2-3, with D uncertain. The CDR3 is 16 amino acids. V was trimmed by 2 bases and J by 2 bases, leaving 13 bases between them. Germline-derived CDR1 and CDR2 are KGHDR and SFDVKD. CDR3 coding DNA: TGTGCCACCAGTGATTCCCCAGCGTTTGACACAGATACGCAGTATTTT. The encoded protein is CATSDSPAFDTDTQYF.

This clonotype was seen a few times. The CDR3: CASSFPARTGNLYGYTF. For the CDR3, the DNA is TGTGCCAGCAGTTTTCCCGCCCGAACAGGGAACCTCTATGGCTACACCTTC. The chain links TRBV12-3 or TRBV12-4 to TRBJ1-2; D perhaps matches TRBD1 (6 bases). V lost 3 bases and J lost 4, with 21 bases in between. CDR3 size: 17 residues.

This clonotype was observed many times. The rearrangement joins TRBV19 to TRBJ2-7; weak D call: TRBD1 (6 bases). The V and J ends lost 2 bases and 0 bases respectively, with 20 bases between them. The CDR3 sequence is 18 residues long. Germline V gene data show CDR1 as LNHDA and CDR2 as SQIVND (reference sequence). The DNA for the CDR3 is TGTGCCAGTAGTATATTCGCGCTGGGGCAGGGGAACTCCTACGAGCAGTACTTC. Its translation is CASSIFALGQGNSYEQYF.

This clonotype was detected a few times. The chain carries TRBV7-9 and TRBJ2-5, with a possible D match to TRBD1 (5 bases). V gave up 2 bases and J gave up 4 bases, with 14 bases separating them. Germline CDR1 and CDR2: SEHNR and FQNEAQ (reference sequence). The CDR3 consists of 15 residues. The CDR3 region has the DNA TGTGCCAGCAGCTTATCGGCAGGGTCTGGAGAGACCCAGTACTTC. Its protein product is CASSLSAGSGETQYF.

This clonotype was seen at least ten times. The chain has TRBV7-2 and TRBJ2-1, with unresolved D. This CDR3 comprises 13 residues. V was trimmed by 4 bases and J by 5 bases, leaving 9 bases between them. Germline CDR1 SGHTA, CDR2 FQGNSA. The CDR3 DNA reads TGTGCCAGCAGCTCCCCTAACGACAATGAGCAGTTCTTC. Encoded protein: CASSSPNDNEQFF.

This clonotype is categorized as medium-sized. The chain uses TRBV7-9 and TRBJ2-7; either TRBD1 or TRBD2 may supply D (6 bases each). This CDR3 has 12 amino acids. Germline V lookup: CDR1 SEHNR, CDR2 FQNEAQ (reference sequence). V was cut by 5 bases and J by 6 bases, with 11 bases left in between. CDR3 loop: CASSSRGLEQYF. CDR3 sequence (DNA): TGTGCCAGCAGCAGCCGGGGGCTCGAGCAGTACTTC.

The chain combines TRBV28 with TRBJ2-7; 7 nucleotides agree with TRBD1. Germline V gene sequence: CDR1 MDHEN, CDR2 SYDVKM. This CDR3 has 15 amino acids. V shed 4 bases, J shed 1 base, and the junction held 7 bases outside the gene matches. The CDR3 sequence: CASSSDRDRSYEQYF. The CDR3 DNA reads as TGTGCCAGCAGTTCCGACAGGGACCGATCCTACGAGCAGTACTTC. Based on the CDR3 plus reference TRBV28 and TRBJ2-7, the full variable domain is DVKVTQSSRYLVKRTGEKVFLECVQDMDHENMFWYRQDPGLGLRLIYFSYDVKMKEKGDIPEGYSVSREKKERFSLILESASTNQTSMYLCASSSDRDRSYEQYFGPGTRLTVT.

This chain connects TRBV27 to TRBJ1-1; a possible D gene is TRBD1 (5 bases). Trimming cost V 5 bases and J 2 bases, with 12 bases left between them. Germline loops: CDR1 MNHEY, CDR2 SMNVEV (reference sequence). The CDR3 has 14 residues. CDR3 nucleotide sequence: TGTGCCAGCAGTGCCGACAGAGGAAACACTGAAGCTTTCTTT. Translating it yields CASSADRGNTEAFF.

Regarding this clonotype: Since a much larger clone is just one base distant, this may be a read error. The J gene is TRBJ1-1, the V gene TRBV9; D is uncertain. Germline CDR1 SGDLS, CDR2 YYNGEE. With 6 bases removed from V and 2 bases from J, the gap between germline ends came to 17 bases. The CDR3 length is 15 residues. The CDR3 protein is CASTEGSFTNTEAFF. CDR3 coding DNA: TGTGCCAGCACCGAAGGGAGTTTTACTAACACTGAAGCTTTCTTT. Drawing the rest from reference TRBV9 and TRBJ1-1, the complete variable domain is DSGVTQTPKHLITATGQRVTLRCSPRSGDLSVYWYQQSLDQGLQFLIQYYNGEERAKGNILERFSAQQFPDLHSELNLSSLELGDSALYFCASTEGSFTNTEAFFGQGTRLTVV.

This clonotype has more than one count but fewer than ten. DNA of the CDR3: TGTGCCAGCAGCCCATGGGAGGGGGACAGGGTTCTATGGGAGCAGTACTTC. Translating gives CASSPWEGDRVLWEQYF. The chain carries TRBV7-8 and TRBJ2-7; 9 nucleotides align to TRBD1. V was pared by 5 bases and J by 7 bases, with 18 bases of the junction left unmatched. Looked up from germline, CDR1 is SGHVS and CDR2 is FQNEAQ. This CDR3 is 17 amino acids long.

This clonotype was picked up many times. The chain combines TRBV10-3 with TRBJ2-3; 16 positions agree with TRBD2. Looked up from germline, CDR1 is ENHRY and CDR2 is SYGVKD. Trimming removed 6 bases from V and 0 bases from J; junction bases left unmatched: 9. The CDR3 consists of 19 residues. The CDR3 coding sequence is TGTGCCATCAGGGAAGGGACTAGCGGGGGGGCAAGAAGCACAGATACGCAGTATTTT. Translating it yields CAIREGTSGGARSTDTQYF.

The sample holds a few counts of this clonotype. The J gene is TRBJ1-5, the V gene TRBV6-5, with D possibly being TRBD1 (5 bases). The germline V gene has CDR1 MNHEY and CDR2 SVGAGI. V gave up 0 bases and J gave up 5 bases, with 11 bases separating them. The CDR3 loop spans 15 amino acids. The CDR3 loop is CASSYSGRVDQPQHF. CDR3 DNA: TGTGCCAGCAGTTACTCGGGCAGGGTGGATCAGCCCCAGCATTTT.

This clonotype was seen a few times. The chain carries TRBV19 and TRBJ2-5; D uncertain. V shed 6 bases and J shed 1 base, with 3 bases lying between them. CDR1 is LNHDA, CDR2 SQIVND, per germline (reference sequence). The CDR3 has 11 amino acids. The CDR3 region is CASRFQETQYF. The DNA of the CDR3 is TGTGCCAGTAGGTTCCAAGAGACCCAGTACTTC. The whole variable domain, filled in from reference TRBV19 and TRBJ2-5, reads DGGITQSPKYLFRKEGQNVTLSCEQNLNHDAMYWYRQDPGQGLRLIYYSQIVNDFQKGDIAEGYSVSREKKESFPLTVTSAQKNPTAFYLCASRFQETQYFGPGTRLLVL.

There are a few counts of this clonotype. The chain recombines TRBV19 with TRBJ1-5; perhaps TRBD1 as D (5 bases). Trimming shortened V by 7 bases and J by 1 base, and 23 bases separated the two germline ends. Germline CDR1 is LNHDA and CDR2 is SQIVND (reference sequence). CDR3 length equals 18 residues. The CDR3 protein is CASTPYHGGDDSNQPQHF. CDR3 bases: TGTGCCAGTACCCCTTATCATGGCGGGGACGACAGCAATCAGCCCCAGCATTTT.

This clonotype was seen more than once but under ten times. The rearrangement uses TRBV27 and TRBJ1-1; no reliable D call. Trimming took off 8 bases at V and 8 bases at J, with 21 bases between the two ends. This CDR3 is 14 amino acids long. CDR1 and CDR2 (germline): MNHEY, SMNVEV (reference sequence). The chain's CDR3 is CASSPTAGGPEAFF. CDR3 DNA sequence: TGTGCCAGCTCCCCCACCGCCGGAGGCCCCGAAGCTTTCTTT.

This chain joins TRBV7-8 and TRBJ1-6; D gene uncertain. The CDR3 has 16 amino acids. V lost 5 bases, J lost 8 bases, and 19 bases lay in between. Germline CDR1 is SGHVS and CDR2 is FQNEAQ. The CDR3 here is CASSTRLGIVDSPLHF. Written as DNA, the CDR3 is TGTGCCAGCAGCACCCGTCTTGGGATAGTGGATTCACCCCTCCACTTT.

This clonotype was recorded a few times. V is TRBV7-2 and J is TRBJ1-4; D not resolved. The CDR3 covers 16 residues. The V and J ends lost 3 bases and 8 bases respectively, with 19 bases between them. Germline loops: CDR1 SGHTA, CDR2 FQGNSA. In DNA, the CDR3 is TGTGCCAGCAGCTTGGTGGCCTGGGGAGATGGGGAAAAACTGTTTTTT. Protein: CASSLVAWGDGEKLFF.

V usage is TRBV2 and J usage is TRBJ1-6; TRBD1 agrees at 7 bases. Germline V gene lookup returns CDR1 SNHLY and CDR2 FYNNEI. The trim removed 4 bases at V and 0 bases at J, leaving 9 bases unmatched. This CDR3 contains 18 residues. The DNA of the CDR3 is TGTGCCAGCAGTGTCGGTCAGACAGGGAGCTCCTATAATTCACCCCTCCACTTT. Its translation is CASSVGQTGSSYNSPLHF.

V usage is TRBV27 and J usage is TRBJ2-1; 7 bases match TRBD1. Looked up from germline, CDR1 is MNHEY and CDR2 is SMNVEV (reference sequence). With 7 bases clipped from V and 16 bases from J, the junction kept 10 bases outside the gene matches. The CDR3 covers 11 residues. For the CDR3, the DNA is TGTGCCAGCACTTACCGGGACAGAGACTTCTTC. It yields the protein CASTYRDRDFF.

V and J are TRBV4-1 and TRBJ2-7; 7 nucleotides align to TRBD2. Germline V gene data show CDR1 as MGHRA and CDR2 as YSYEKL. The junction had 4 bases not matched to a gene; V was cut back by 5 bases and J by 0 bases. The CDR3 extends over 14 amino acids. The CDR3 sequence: CASSWRGSSYEQYF. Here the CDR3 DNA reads TGCGCCAGCAGCTGGCGGGGGTCCTCCTACGAGCAGTACTTC.